A selection of T cell receptor beta chains follows, all from one sample in a study of spatial heterogeneity in lung cancer. TCRdb re-called the 5' RACE reads with MiXCR, one entry per CDR3 protein. Of more than 60,000 distinct CDR3 sequences listed, about 8.5% are singletons. Specimen: PBMCs, collected at surgery. Receptor source: a male donor with early-stage non-small cell lung cancer. Both conserved end residues are part of each CDR3. Each record gives: J gene, clone size, D gene, V gene, CDR3 protein, CDR3 DNA. D genes are given only for firm matches. Clone size is not always given. Where it is, it says once, few, many or a class for expanded clones.

>TRBJ2-5|many|-|TRBV7-2
CASSTGPYQETQYF
TGTGCCAGCAGCACGGGCCCGTACCAAGAGACCCAGTACTTC
>TRBJ1-5|many|-|TRBV9
CASSEDLGNQPQHF
TGTGCCAGCAGCGAGGATTTGGGCAATCAGCCCCAGCATTTT
>TRBJ2-7|few|TRBD2|TRBV6-5
CASRHQGGSPNEQYF
TGTGCCAGCAGGCACCAGGGCGGGAGCCCGAACGAGCAGTACTTC
>TRBJ2-7|many|-|TRBV21-1
CASSKVKTGSYEQYF
TGTGCCAGCAGCAAAGTGAAGACAGGGAGCTACGAGCAGTACTTC
>TRBJ1-4|few|-|TRBV7-2
CASSLDSGSNEKLFF
TGTGCCAGCAGCTTGGATAGCGGATCTAATGAAAAACTGTTTTTT
>TRBJ1-1|many|-|TRBV29-1
CSGRGWAGAFF
TGCAGTGGAAGGGGATGGGCAGGAGCTTTCTTT
>TRBJ1-2|many|-|TRBV19
CASSRRDQGAGGYTF
TGTGCCAGTAGTCGGCGGGACCAGGGCGCTGGAGGCTACACCTTC
>TRBJ1-4|few|-|TRBV7-9
CASSLQAIGNEKLFF
TGTGCCAGCAGCCTTCAGGCAATCGGCAATGAAAAACTGTTTTTT
>TRBJ1-5|many|-|TRBV18
CASSLSETYSNQPQHF
TGTGCCAGCTCACTTTCAGAAACCTATAGCAATCAGCCCCAGCATTTT
>TRBJ1-1|-|-|TRBV29-1
CSSSLGTEAFF
TGCAGCTCCTCCCTGGGCACTGAAGCTTTCTTT
>TRBJ2-7|few|-|TRBV5-5
CASGTTYEQYF
TGTGCCAGCGGGACCACCTACGAGCAGTACTTC
>TRBJ2-1|many|TRBD2|TRBV20-1
CSAPTSGRLNEQFF
TGCAGTGCCCCGACTAGCGGGAGGTTGAATGAGCAGTTCTTC
>TRBJ1-6|-|-|TRBV3-1
CASSQNANSPLHF
TGTGCCAGCAGCCAAAACGCGAATTCACCCCTCCACTTT
>TRBJ2-7|few|TRBD1|TRBV5-1
CASSLVTGGPYEQYF
TGCGCCAGCAGCTTGGTTACAGGGGGCCCCTACGAGCAGTACTTC
>TRBJ2-7|many|TRBD2|TRBV2
CASSEGGASGSSYEQYF
TGTGCCAGCAGTGAAGGAGGGGCTAGCGGTAGCTCCTACGAGCAGTACTTC
>TRBJ1-4|many|TRBD1|TRBV28
CASGEEGASEKLFF
TGTGCCAGCGGCGAGGAGGGGGCGTCCGAAAAACTGTTTTTT
>TRBJ1-6|-|TRBD1|TRBV19
CASKVGTGDSPLHF
TGTGCCAGTAAAGTTGGGACAGGGGATTCACCCCTCCACTTT
>TRBJ2-1|few|-|TRBV7-6
CASSRQENNEQFF
TGTGCCAGCAGCCGACAGGAGAACAATGAGCAGTTCTTC
>TRBJ2-1|few|-|TRBV6-5
CASRYSGRNEQFF
TGTGCCAGCAGATATTCTGGGCGCAATGAGCAGTTCTTC
>TRBJ1-5|many|-|TRBV11-3
CASSLGGDQPQHF
TGTGCCAGCAGCTTGGGGGGGGATCAGCCCCAGCATTTT
>TRBJ1-1|-|-|TRBV9
CASSAGVTNTEAFF
TGTGCCAGCAGCGCAGGCGTTACGAACACTGAAGCTTTCTTT
>TRBJ1-3|many|-|TRBV5-5
CASSPAGGTFSGNTIYF
TGTGCCAGCAGCCCGGCGGGGGGAACGTTCTCTGGAAACACCATATATTTT
>TRBJ2-7|many|TRBD1|TRBV5-1
CASSFGTGGPSYEQYF
TGCGCCAGCAGCTTTGGGACAGGGGGACCTTCCTACGAGCAGTACTTC
>TRBJ1-1|medium-sized|TRBD1|TRBV20-1
CSADRESTEAFF
TGCAGTGCTGACAGGGAATCCACTGAAGCTTTCTTT
>TRBJ2-7|many|-|TRBV5-6
CASSEVGTMASYEQYF
TGTGCCAGCAGCGAAGTCGGAACCATGGCCTCCTACGAGCAGTACTTC
>TRBJ1-1|many|-|TRBV29-1
CSVCESLNTEAFF
TGCAGCGTTTGCGAGAGCCTGAACACTGAAGCTTTCTTT
>TRBJ2-7|many|TRBD1|TRBV29-1
CSVQTGDGYEQYF
TGCAGCGTACAAACAGGGGACGGCTACGAGCAGTACTTC
>TRBJ1-1|many|-|TRBV5-1
CASSFDSTGGTEAFF
TGCGCCAGCAGCTTCGACTCAACCGGGGGAACTGAAGCTTTCTTT
>TRBJ2-1|-|TRBD2|TRBV20-1
CSAGLAGGVSEQFF
TGCAGTGCTGGACTAGCGGGAGGGGTTAGTGAGCAGTTCTTC
>TRBJ1-1|many|-|TRBV2
CASSERQTMNTEAFF
TGTGCCAGCAGTGAACGACAGACCATGAACACTGAAGCTTTCTTT
>TRBJ1-1|-|-|TRBV20-1
CSASPRAKNTEAFF
TGCAGTGCTAGTCCGCGGGCAAAGAACACTGAAGCTTTCTTT
>TRBJ1-4|few|-|TRBV12-3/TRBV12-4
CASSSRRRDEKLFF
TGTGCCAGCAGTTCACGGAGACGGGATGAAAAACTGTTTTTT
>TRBJ1-1|-|-|TRBV10-1
CASTSAGSDTEAFF
TGCGCCAGCACCTCAGCAGGATCGGACACTGAAGCTTTCTTT